The 18 T cell receptor beta chains reported below all come from one sample, sequenced in a study of shared clonotypes between healthy human individuals (dated by TCRdb to 2020 to 2022). CD8 naive samples were obtained by positive selection for CCR7 among CD45RO-negative cells, yielding a CD45RA+CCR7+ population from which TemRA cells were excluded. The protocol used for the library was the immunoSEQ multiplex PCR assay. TCRdb took over this immuneACCESS table, retaining in-frame rearrangements with V and J assigned. Such tables are incomplete; in checked studies, under half of the missing clones stem from an unresolved V gene, and the remainder is unexplained. Counted in this sample were some 2.1 million clones; about 95% of them appeared once. The ten largest clones capture 1.1% of the sample. The specimen sequenced was naive CD8+ T cells sorted from blood. The cell subset or site label corresponds to: CD45RA+CCR7+. These receptor sequences come from a man younger than 30 in good health.

The chain links TRBV7-2 to TRBJ2-4; D remains ambiguous. Trimming removed 6 bases from V and 6 bases from J, with 18 bases in between. CDR3 size: 15 residues. The germline V gene has CDR1 SGHTA and CDR2 FQGNSA. CDR3 amino acids: CASREEERALNIQYF. The CDR3 DNA is TGTGCCAGCAGGGAAGAAGAACGAGCCCTAAACATTCAGTACTTC.

The chain combines TRBV4-1 with TRBJ1-4; 7 bases map to TRBD1. V lost 0 bases to trimming and J lost 6 bases; unmatched junction nucleotides: 7. The CDR3 length is 16 residues. Germline V gives CDR1 MGHRA, CDR2 YSYEKL. For the CDR3, the DNA is TGCGCCAGCAGCCAAGAACGGGACAGACTTCATGAAAAACTGTTTTTT. Translated: CASSQERDRLHEKLFF.

V is TRBV2 and J is TRBJ2-7; the D gene is possibly TRBD2 (5 bases). The germline CDR1 and CDR2 sequences are SNHLY and FYNNEI. The CDR3 spans 12 residues. Trimming removed 6 bases at V and 7 bases at J, with 13 bases between. The CDR3 sequence is CASRDGREEQYF. The CDR3 DNA follows: TGTGCCAGCAGGGACGGACGGGAAGAGCAGTACTTC.

V is TRBV19 and J is TRBJ1-2; TRBD1 might be the D (6 bases). The V gene lost 9 bases and the J gene lost 0 bases, with 14 bases spanning the gap. CDR3 length equals 14 residues. Germline-derived CDR1 and CDR2 are LNHDA and SQIVND (reference sequence). The CDR3 region has the DNA TGTGCCAGCTACAAACAGGGACCTAACTATGGCTACACCTTC. Translation gives CASYKQGPNYGYTF.

The CDR3: CASSGEFETGELFF. CDR3 sequence (DNA): TGTGCCAGCAGCGGAGAATTCGAGACCGGGGAGCTGTTTTTT. This chain links TRBV9 with TRBJ2-2, with D uncertain. This CDR3 has 14 residues. Deletions cut 3 bases from V and 5 bases from J, with 11 bases between. CDR1 is SGDLS and CDR2 is YYNGEE in the germline V gene.

The rearrangement joins TRBV28 to TRBJ1-2, with D possibly matching TRBD1 (5 bases). The CDR3 has 13 residues. V lost 2 bases to trimming and J lost 2 bases, with 6 bases between them. Germline values: CDR1 MDHEN, CDR2 SYDVKM. The chain's CDR3 is CASSLRQNYGYTF. CDR3 DNA: TGTGCCAGCAGTTTAAGACAGAACTATGGCTACACCTTC.

The chain is built from TRBV27 and TRBJ2-1; 9 bases match TRBD1. Trimming cost V 0 bases and J 8 bases; bases outside gene matches: 11. The germline CDR1 and CDR2 sequences are MNHEY and SMNVEV (reference sequence). There are 17 residues in the CDR3. This chain's CDR3 is CASSLSGQGLGAYEQFF. CDR3 nucleotides: TGTGCCAGCAGTTTATCGGGACAGGGCCTGGGGGCCTATGAGCAGTTCTTC.

The chain employs TRBV4-3 and TRBJ2-1, with a weak D call TRBD2 (7 bases). CDR3 size: 16 residues. V gave up 1 base and J gave up 8 bases, with 18 bases separating them. Germline assignment: CDR1 LGHNA and CDR2 YSLEER. The chain's CDR3 is CASSQAIPAGADEQFF. For the CDR3, the DNA is TGCGCCAGCAGCCAAGCCATTCCCGCGGGGGCAGATGAGCAGTTCTTC.

Points on this clone: Other DNA sequences from this sample encode an identical CDR3 as well. The chain carries TRBV6-1 and TRBJ2-7; tentatively, D is TRBD1 or TRBD2 (6 bases each). The V and J ends lost 11 bases and 1 base respectively, with 15 bases between them. The CDR3 extends over 13 amino acids. Per the germline V gene, CDR1 is MNHNS and CDR2 is SASEGT. The CDR3 protein is CASGAGLSYEQYF. CDR3 nucleotide sequence: TGTGCCTCGGGGGCGGGGCTTTCCTACGAGCAGTACTTC.

The chain combines TRBV19 with TRBJ2-7; TRBD1 might be the D (5 bases). The CDR3 has 14 amino acids. Trimming removed 3 bases from V and 0 bases from J, with 9 bases in between. Per the germline V gene, CDR1 is LNHDA and CDR2 is SQIVND (reference sequence). In nucleotides, the CDR3 is TGTGCCAGTAGTATTCGACAGAACTCCTACGAGCAGTACTTC. Its protein product is CASSIRQNSYEQYF.

The chain joins TRBV28 to TRBJ2-3, with D possibly matching TRBD2 (6 bases). The germline V and J ends were trimmed by 5 bases and 0 bases, with 15 bases remaining between them. CDR1 is MDHEN, CDR2 SYDVKM, per germline. The CDR3 is 16 residues long. CDR3: CASSIGGAHSTDTQYF. For the CDR3, the DNA is TGTGCCAGCAGTATCGGGGGAGCCCATAGCACAGATACGCAGTATTTT. The full variable domain, with the rest looked up from reference TRBV28 and TRBJ2-3, is DVKVTQSSRYLVKRTGEKVFLECVQDMDHENMFWYRQDPGLGLRLIYFSYDVKMKEKGDIPEGYSVSREKKERFSLILESASTNQTSMYLCASSIGGAHSTDTQYFGPGTRLTVL.

This clone appeared a single time. The CDR3 DNA is TGTGCCAGCAGCCACTCCGGGACAGCCCCCGGGGAGCTGTTTTTT. This sequence encodes CASSHSGTAPGELFF. V and J are TRBV7-2 and TRBJ2-2, with 7 nucleotides matching TRBD1. V shed 5 bases and J 6 bases; nucleotides not matched to a gene: 9. There are 15 residues in the CDR3. Germline V CDR1 and CDR2: SGHTA, FQGNSA.

The chain joins TRBV9 to TRBJ2-6, with D perhaps TRBD1 or TRBD2 (6 bases each). The V and J ends lost 5 bases and 0 bases respectively, with 12 bases between them. The germline gives CDR1 SGDLS, CDR2 YYNGEE. The length of the CDR3 is 16 residues. The CDR3 is CASREGDDSGANVLTF. The CDR3 nucleotides are TGTGCCAGCAGGGAGGGGGACGACTCTGGGGCCAACGTCCTGACTTTC.

This chain joins TRBV6-5 and TRBJ2-1; D tentatively reads TRBD1 or TRBD2 (6 bases each). V lost 2 bases and J lost 5, with 7 bases in between. This CDR3 is built from 13 residues. Germline values: CDR1 MNHEY, CDR2 SVGAGI. The DNA of the CDR3 is TGTGCCAGCAGTTACAGGGGGGACAATGAGCAGTTCTTC. It is translated as CASSYRGDNEQFF.

The V call is TRBV28, the J call TRBJ1-6, with D unresolved. The CDR3 spans 19 residues. V lost 2 bases, J lost 0 bases, and 17 bases lay in between. Germline V CDR1 and CDR2: MDHEN, SYDVKM. The CDR3 bases are TGTGCCAGCAGTTTACGGCAGGTGTCTTCCAGCTCCTATAATTCACCCCTCCACTTT. It is translated as CASSLRQVSSSSYNSPLHF.

The chain employs TRBV11-1 and TRBJ2-2; TRBD2 is a possible D gene (6 bases). CDR3 length: 15 amino acids. From germline, CDR1 is SGHAT and CDR2 FQDESV (reference sequence). V was trimmed by 5 bases and J by 5 bases, leaving 15 bases between them. CDR3 amino acids: CASSLERGWTGELFF. The CDR3 coding sequence is TGTGCCAGCAGCCTCGAACGGGGGTGGACCGGGGAGCTGTTTTTT. The full variable domain, completed using reference TRBV11-1 and TRBJ2-2, is EAEVAQSPRYKITEKSQAVAFWCDPISGHATLYWYRQILGQGPELLVQFQDESVVDDSQLPKDRFSAERLKGVDSTLKIQPAELGDSAMYLCASSLERGWTGELFFGEGSRLTVL.

Notes on this clone: This likely comes from a read error, as the CDR3 has no conserved phenylalanine or tryptophan at its end. The V call is TRBV4-1, the J call TRBJ1-6; 9 nucleotides line up with TRBD1. CDR3 length: 16 residues. Germline CDR1 MGHRA, CDR2 YSYEKL. Unmatched junction bases numbered 6, after V lost 1 base and J lost 8 bases. CDR3 sequence (DNA): TGCGCCAGCAGCCAAGGACAGGGACAGGGTTATTCACCCCTCCACCTT. Its protein product is CASSQGQGQGYSPLHL.

In the case of this clone: Other DNA sequences of this sample code for an identical CDR3. The chain couples TRBV27 to TRBJ2-1; 13 nucleotides align to TRBD2. J gave up 2 bases and V 4 bases, and 2 bases lay outside the gene matches. In germline, CDR1 is MNHEY, CDR2 SMNVEV (reference sequence). The length of the CDR3 is 16 residues. This CDR3 reads CASSSLAGGPYNEQFF. CDR3 nucleotide sequence: TGTGCCAGCAGTTCACTAGCGGGGGGGCCCTACAATGAGCAGTTCTTC.